The 3 T cell receptor beta chains below all came from one sample that was sequenced in a study of graft-versus-host responses after intestinal transplantation. TCRdb's copy holds only in-frame clones and misses some; the assay was immunoSEQ multiplex PCR. The sample lists about 150,000 clones, about nine tenths occurring once. For these receptors, no antigen is known. The sequenced sample was unstimulated CD4+ T cells sorted from spleen or lymph node cells, obtained before intestinal transplant. Every receptor here comes from a human donor who received an intestinal transplant.

The V gene is TRBV27, the J gene TRBJ2-3; 7 nucleotides line up with TRBD2. CDR1 is MNHEY, CDR2 SMNVEV, per germline (reference sequence). Unmatched junction bases numbered 3, after V lost 6 bases and J lost 0 bases. The CDR3 extends over 14 amino acids. CDR3 DNA: TGTGCCAGCAGGGAACTAGCGAGCACAGATACGCAGTATTTT. This encodes CASRELASTDTQYF.

This sequence joins TRBV19 and TRBJ1-5, with 10 bases aligning to TRBD1. V dropped 7 bases and J dropped 6; count of bases not matched to a gene: 15. The CDR3 sequence is 17 residues long. Per germline, CDR1 LNHDA and CDR2 SQIVND (reference sequence). In DNA, the CDR3 is TGTGCCAGTACCTCCCCAGGGGGGACAGGGGCAGGTCAGCCCCAGCATTTT. Encoded protein: CASTSPGGTGAGQPQHF.

The chain is built from TRBV11-3 and TRBJ2-1; D not resolved. The CDR3 is made up of 12 amino acids. Germline V gives CDR1 SGHNT, CDR2 YENEEA. Trimming shortened V by 5 bases and J by 9 bases, and 11 bases separated the two germline ends. For the CDR3, the DNA is TGTGCCAGCAGCATGGTACGAGGTGAGCAGTTCTTC. Translation gives CASSMVRGEQFF.